This record covers a single T cell receptor beta chain. Looked up from germline, CDR1 is LNHDA and CDR2 is SQIVND (reference sequence). The CDR3 is 17 amino acids. V trimming: 3 bases; J trimming: 3 bases; junction bases outside the gene matches: 11. The data are from a study of shared clonotypes between healthy human individuals. Each sample came from a Caucasian adult donor living in Nashville, Tennessee. Each subset's genomic DNA was split evenly across several immunoSEQ plates. Generated by immunoSEQ multiplex PCR, the TCRdb table keeps only in-frame clones and is missing some. The sample consists of roughly 1,100,000 clones, around 76% of them appearing once.

The V and J genes are TRBV19 and TRBJ2-1; 7 nucleotides line up with TRBD2. The TCR sequence derives from a man aged 18 to 35 in good health. Sequenced: memory CD4+ T cells sorted from blood. Subset indicated: CD45RA-negative fraction. The DNA for the CDR3 is TGTGCCAGTAGTATTAAAGGAGCGGGGTGGGGCTACAATGAGCAGTTCTTC. The encoded protein is CASSIKGAGWGYNEQFF.